The clone carrying this TCR beta chain was recorded only once. The data were taken from a study of blood T cell repertoires in COVID-19. Study-wide context: Both acute and convalescent COVID-19 samples were obtained from the United States, Italy and Spain. PBMCs, B-cell-depleted T cells, or T cells provided the cDNA or gDNA that made up the material.

The CDR3 sequence is 13 residues long. The V gene lost 7 bases and the J gene lost 7 bases, with 17 bases spanning the gap. Germline assignment: CDR1 MNHNS and CDR2 SASEGT. As handled by the study authors: Nucleated cell number was recorded as an estimate derived from reference gene primer amplification. Clones were sequenced by immunoSEQ multiplex PCR, and TCRdb holds only the in-frame ones, with some missing. V and J calls and clone size are given by that table; D and trimming were obtained from the DNA. The sample yields approximately 180,000 clones, approximately 86% seen once. This sequence was found in a woman older than 75 with acute or convalescent COVID-19. The chain recombines TRBV6-1 with TRBJ2-7; TRBD2 might be the D (6 bases). The sample taken for sequencing was peripheral blood. CDR3 in amino acids: CASKREDPREQYF. The CDR3 region has the DNA TGTGCCAGCAAGAGGGAGGACCCTAGAGAGCAGTACTTC.